The sequence of this TCR beta chain was determined in a study of blood T cell repertoires in COVID-19 (dated by TCRdb to the early 2020s). About the full investigation: Collaborator samples came from the United States, Italy and Spain and covered acute and convalescent phases of COVID-19. The dataset comprised deeply sampled blood TCRbeta repertoires from subjects exposed to, actively infected with, or recovered from COVID-19. Where available, HLA class I and class II types were obtained from metadata supplied by the sample provider rather than from assay-based typing. Nearly every sample came with metadata listing a de-identified subject ID, COVID-19 status, age in years and sex. A freely available public database, intended as a resource for researchers studying the immune response to SARS-CoV-2, is where the repertoires were released. The prospective study material was composed of cDNA or gDNA derived from T cells, B-cell-depleted T cells, or PBMCs. The samples were drawn from two sources: the first 160 participants of the ongoing ImmuneRACE study, and about 1,300 subjects contributed by 6 global collaborators. On the study overall, not on this receptor specifically: Clinical and demographic metadata were provided uncurated, with the amount varying by source and participant.

A second Seattle source provided samples from volunteer blood donors who had recovered from COVID-19. Collaborating institutions collected whole blood in K2EDTA tubes following their own protocols. For TCRbeta analysis, collaborators shipped samples as frozen whole blood, isolated PBMCs, or DNA extracted from either of those sample types. Spanning cysteine to phenylalanine, the CDR3 consists of 14 amino acids. Just the 42-base CDR3 DNA is kept, in frame starting at base 1. From a lookup of the germline V gene, CDR1 and CDR2 are SGDLS and YYNGEE. The junction carries 12 bases between V and J, which are trimmed by 1 base and 8 bases respectively. This clone was recorded once. No cognate antigen has been identified for it. There are no base qualities to consult, and no much larger clone falls within one base. The immunoSEQ Assay, a bias-controlled multiplex PCR, was used to amplify TCRbeta CDR3 regions from genomic DNA. The published analysis was carried out like this. The number of nucleated cells in each sample was estimated by amplification of reference gene primers within the assay. To quantify the absolute abundance of each unique TCRbeta CDR3 rearrangement, sequence reads were collapsed and filtered. Productive Simpson clonality was computed per sample as the square root of Simpson's diversity index over productive rearrangements. TCRdb mirrors the immuneACCESS table, restricted to in-frame sequences. Some clones are absent from its copies; in checked studies, under half trace to an unresolved V gene, and the reason for the others is unknown. Clone size and V and J calls were adopted from that table, with D and trimming inferred from the DNA. This sample lists about 220,000 clones; 80% to 90% were detected once. The ten largest make up over 2.5% of the sample.

The chain joins TRBV9 to TRBJ1-4; the D gene lacks a confident call. Sequencing was carried out using peripheral blood. The sequence was collected from a man between 50 and 59 years old who had recovered from COVID-19. DNA sequence: TGTGCCAGCAGCGTATTCCCCTCAGGCGAAAAACTGTTTTTT. The encoded protein is CASSVFPSGEKLFF.